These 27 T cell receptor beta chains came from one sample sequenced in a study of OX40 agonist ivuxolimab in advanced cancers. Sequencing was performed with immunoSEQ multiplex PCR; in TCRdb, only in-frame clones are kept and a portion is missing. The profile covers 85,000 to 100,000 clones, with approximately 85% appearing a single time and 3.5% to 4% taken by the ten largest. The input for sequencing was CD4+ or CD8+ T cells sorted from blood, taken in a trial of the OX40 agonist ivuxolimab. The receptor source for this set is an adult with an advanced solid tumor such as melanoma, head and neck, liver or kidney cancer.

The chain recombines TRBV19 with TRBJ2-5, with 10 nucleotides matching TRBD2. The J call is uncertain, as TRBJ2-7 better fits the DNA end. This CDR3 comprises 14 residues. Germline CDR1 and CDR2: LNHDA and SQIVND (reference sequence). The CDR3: CASSGTSVTYEQYF. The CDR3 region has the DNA TGTGCCAGTAGTGGGACTAGCGTCACCTACGAGCAGTACTTC.

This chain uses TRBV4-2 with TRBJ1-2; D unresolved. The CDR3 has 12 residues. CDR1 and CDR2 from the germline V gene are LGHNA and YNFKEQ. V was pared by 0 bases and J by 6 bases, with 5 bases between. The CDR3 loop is CASSQERDGYTF. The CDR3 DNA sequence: TGTGCCAGCAGCCAAGAAAGAGATGGCTACACCTTC.

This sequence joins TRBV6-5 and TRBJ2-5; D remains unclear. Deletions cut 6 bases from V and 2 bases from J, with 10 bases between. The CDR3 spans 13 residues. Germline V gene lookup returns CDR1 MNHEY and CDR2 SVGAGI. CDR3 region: CASRTNPQETQYF. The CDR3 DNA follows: TGTGCCAGCAGAACCAACCCTCAAGAGACCCAGTACTTC.

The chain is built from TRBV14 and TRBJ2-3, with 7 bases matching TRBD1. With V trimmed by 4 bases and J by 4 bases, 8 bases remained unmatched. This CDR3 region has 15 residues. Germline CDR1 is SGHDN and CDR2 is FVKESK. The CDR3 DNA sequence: TGTGCCAGCAGCCTTCAGGGGGAAAACCCAGATACGCAGTATTTT. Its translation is CASSLQGENPDTQYF.

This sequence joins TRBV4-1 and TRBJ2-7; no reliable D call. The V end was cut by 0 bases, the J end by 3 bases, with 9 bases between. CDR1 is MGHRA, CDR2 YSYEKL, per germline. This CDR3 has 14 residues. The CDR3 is CASSQEFAIYEQYF. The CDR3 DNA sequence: TGCGCCAGCAGCCAAGAGTTCGCCATCTACGAGCAGTACTTC.

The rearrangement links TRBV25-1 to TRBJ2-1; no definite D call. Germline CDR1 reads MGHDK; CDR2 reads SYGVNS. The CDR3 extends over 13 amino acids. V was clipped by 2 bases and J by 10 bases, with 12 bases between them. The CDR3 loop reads CASSEAGVGEQFF. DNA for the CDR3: TGTGCCAGCAGTGAAGCCGGTGTCGGGGAGCAGTTCTTC.

The DNA for the CDR3 is TGCGCCAGCAGCTTGGGACAGGGGCCACACACAGATACGCAGTATTTT. It codes for CASSLGQGPHTDTQYF. The chain has TRBV5-1 and TRBJ2-3; 8 nucleotides match TRBD1. V lost 0 bases and J lost 2; bases outside the gene matches: 5. This CDR3 region has 16 residues. Per germline, CDR1 SGHRS and CDR2 YFSETQ.

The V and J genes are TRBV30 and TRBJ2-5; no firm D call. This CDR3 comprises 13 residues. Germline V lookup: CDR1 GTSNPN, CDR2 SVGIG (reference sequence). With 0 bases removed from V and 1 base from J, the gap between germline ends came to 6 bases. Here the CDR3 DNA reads TGTGCCTGGAGTGTACAGCCCCAAGAGACCCAGTACTTC. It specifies CAWSVQPQETQYF.

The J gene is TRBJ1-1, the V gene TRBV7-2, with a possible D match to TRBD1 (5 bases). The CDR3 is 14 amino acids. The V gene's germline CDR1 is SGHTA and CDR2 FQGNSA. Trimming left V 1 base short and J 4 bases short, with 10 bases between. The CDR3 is CASSLVGRSTEAFF. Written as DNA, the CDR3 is TGTGCCAGCAGCTTAGTGGGGCGTTCCACTGAAGCTTTCTTT.

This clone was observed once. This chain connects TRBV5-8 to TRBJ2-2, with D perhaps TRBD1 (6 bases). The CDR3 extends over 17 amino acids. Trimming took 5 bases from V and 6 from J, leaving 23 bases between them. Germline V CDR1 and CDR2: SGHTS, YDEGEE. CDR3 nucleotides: TGTGCCAGCAGATATGAAAGGAACAGGGAGAGCCCCGGGGAGCTGTTTTTT. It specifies CASRYERNRESPGELFF.

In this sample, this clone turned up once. The CDR3 reads CASRVGGFWGTYEQYF. In nucleotides, the CDR3 is TGTGCCAGCAGGGTTGGAGGTTTTTGGGGCACCTACGAGCAGTACTTC. This rearrangement joins TRBV27 to TRBJ2-7; the D call may be TRBD1 or TRBD2 (5 bases each). The germline CDR1 and CDR2 sequences are MNHEY and SMNVEV (reference sequence). Trimming took 6 bases from V and 2 from J, leaving 20 bases between them. The CDR3 is made up of 16 amino acids.

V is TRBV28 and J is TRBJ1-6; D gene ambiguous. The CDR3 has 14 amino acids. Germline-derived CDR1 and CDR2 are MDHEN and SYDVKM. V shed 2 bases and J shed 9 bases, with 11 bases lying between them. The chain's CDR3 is CASSLAGWSSPLHF. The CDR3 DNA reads TGTGCCAGCAGTTTAGCTGGGTGGAGTTCACCCCTCCACTTT.

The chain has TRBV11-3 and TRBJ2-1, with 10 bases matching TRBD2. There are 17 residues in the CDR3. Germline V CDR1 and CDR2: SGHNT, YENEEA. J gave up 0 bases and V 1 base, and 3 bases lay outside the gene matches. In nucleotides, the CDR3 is TGTGCCAGCAGCTTAGGAGCGGGAGGGCCCTCCTACAATGAGCAGTTCTTC. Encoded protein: CASSLGAGGPSYNEQFF.

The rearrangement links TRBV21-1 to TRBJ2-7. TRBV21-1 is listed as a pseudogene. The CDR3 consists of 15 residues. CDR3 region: CASSKKGRDPYEQYF. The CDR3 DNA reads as TGTGCCAGCAGCAAAAAAGGCCGAGACCCCTACGAGCAGTACTTC.

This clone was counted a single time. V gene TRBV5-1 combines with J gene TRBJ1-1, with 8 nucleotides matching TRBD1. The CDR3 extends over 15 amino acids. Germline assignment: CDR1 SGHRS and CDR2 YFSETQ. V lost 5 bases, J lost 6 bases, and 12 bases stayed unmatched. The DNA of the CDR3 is TGCGCCAGCAGATTACCAGGGGGCGCGTTTCCTGAAGCTTTCTTT. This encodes CASRLPGGAFPEAFF.

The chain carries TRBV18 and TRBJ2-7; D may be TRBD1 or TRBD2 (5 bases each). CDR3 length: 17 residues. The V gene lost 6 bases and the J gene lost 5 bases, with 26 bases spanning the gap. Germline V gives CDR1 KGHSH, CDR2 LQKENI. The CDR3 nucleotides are TGTGCCAGCTCGCCGACCCGGGAATCGGGGCATACCCACGAGCAGTACTTC. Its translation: CASSPTRESGHTHEQYF.

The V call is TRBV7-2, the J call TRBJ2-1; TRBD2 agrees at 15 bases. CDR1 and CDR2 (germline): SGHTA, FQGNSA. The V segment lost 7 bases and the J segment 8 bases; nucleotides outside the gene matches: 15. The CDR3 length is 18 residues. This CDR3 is CASNLRISGTSGRYEQFF. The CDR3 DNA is TGTGCCAGCAACCTAAGAATTTCCGGGACTAGCGGGAGGTATGAGCAGTTCTTC.

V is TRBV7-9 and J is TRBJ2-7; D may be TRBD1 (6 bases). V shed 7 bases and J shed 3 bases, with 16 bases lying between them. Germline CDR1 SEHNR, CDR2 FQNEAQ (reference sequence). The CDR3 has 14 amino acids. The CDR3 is CASTLGQGIYEQYF. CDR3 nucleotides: TGTGCCAGCACCCTGGGTCAGGGGATCTACGAGCAGTACTTC. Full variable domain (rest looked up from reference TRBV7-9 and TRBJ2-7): DTGVSQNPRHKITKRGQNVTFRCDPISEHNRLYWYRQTLGQGPEFLTYFQNEAQLEKSRLLSDRFSAERPKGSFSTLEIQRTEQGDSAMYLCASTLGQGIYEQYFGPGTRLTVT.

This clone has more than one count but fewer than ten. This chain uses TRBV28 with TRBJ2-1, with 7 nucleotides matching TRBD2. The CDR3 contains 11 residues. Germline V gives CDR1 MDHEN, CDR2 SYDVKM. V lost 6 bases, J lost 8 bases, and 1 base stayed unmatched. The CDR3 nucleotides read TGTGCCAGCAGCACTAGCGATGAGCAGTTCTTC. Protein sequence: CASSTSDEQFF.

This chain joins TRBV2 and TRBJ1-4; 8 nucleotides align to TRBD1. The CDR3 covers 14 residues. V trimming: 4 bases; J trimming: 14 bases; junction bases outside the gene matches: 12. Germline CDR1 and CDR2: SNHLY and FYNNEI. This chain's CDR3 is CASSGGRGQDKLFF. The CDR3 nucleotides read TGTGCCAGCAGTGGAGGCAGGGGGCAGGATAAGCTGTTTTTT. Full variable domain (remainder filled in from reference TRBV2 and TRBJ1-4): EPEVTQTPSHQVTQMGQEVILRCVPISNHLYFYWYRQILGQKVEFLVSFYNNEISEKSEIFDDQFSVERPDGSNFTLKIRSTKLEDSAMYFCASSGGRGQDKLFFGSGTQLSVL.

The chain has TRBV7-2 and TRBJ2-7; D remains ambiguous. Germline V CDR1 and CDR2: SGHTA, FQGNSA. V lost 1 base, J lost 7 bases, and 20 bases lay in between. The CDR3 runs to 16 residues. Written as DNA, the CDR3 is TGTGCCAGCAGCTTAGACAGTAGTACCGCCTCTGATGAGCAGTACTTC. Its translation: CASSLDSSTASDEQYF.

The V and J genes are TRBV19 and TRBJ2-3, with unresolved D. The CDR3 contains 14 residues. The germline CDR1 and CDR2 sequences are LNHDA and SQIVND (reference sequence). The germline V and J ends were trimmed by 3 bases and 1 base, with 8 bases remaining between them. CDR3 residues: CASSISAGTDTQYF. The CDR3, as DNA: TGTGCCAGTAGTATCTCGGCGGGCACAGATACGCAGTATTTT.

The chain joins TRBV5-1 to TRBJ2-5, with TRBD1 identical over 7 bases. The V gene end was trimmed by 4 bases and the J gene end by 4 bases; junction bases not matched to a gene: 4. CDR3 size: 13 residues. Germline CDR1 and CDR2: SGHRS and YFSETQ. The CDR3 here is CASSTGQRETQYF. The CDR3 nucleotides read TGCGCCAGCAGCACGGGACAGCGAGAGACCCAGTACTTC.

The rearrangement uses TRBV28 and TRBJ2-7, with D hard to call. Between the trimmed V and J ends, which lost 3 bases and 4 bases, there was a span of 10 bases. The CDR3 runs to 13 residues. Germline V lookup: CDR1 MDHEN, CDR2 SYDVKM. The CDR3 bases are TGTGCCAGCAGTTTTCTAAAGAAATACGAGCAGTACTTC. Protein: CASSFLKKYEQYF. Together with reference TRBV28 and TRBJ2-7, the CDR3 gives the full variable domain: DVKVTQSSRYLVKRTGEKVFLECVQDMDHENMFWYRQDPGLGLRLIYFSYDVKMKEKGDIPEGYSVSREKKERFSLILESASTNQTSMYLCASSFLKKYEQYFGPGTRLTVT.

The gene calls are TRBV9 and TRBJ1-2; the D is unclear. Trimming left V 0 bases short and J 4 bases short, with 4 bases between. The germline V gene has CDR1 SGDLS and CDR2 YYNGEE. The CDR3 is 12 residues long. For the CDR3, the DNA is TGTGCCAGCAGCGTAGGGATCTATGGCTACACCTTC. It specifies CASSVGIYGYTF.

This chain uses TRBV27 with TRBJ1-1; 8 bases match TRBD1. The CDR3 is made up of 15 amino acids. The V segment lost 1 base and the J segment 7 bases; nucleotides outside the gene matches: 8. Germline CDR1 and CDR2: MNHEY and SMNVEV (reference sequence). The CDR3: CASSLFATGEDEAFF. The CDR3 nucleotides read TGTGCCAGCAGTTTATTCGCGACAGGGGAGGATGAAGCTTTCTTT.

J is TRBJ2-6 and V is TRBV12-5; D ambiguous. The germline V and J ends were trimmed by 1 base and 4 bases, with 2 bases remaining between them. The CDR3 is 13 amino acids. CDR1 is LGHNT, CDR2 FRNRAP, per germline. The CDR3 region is CASGLGGANVLTF. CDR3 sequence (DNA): TGTGCTAGTGGTTTGGGCGGGGCCAACGTCCTGACTTTC.